This T cell receptor (beta chain) emerged from a study of blood T cell repertoires in COVID-19 (dated by TCRdb to 2019 to 2021). Notes on the research overall: The collaborator samples originated in the United States, Italy and Spain and spanned the acute and convalescent phases of COVID-19. The material from the prospective study consisted of cDNA or gDNA derived from T cells, B-cell-depleted T cells, or PBMCs. Deeply sampled blood TCRbeta repertoires from subjects exposed to, actively infected with, or recovered from COVID-19 were included in the dataset. A freely available public database, intended as a resource for researchers studying the immune response to SARS-CoV-2, is where the repertoires were released. Samples were obtained from the ongoing ImmuneRACE study (first 160 participants) and from 1,000 to 1,500 subjects provided by 6 global collaborators. Nearly every sample came with metadata listing a de-identified subject ID, COVID-19 status, age in years and sex. Where available, HLA class I and class II types were obtained from metadata supplied by the sample provider rather than from assay-based typing.

In regard to this clone: Its antigen target is currently unknown. Base qualities are missing; no much larger clone stands one base away.

In the prospective study, participants were roughly 18 to 100 years old, resided in fewer than 25 geographic areas of the United States, and were enrolled through a virtual design. To assign participants to cohorts, the prospective study relied on clinical history that participants themselves reported in a screening survey and a study questionnaire. Recovered participants in ImmuneRACE Cohort 3 were defined by two consecutive negative NP/OP PCR tests, clearance by a healthcare professional, or resolution of symptoms. Mobile phlebotomists in the prospective study collected whole blood, serum and a nasopharyngeal or oropharyngeal swab from every participant. Over a roughly 2-month period, participants in the prospective study had the option of providing additional blood draws and questionnaires. Before DNA extraction, prospective study blood samples were shipped either frozen or at room temperature.

CDR1 and CDR2 were assigned from the germline V gene as SGHTA and FQGTGA. V is pruned by 5 bases and J by 2 bases, leaving 10 bases of the junction without a gene match. From cysteine to phenylalanine, the CDR3 is 17 amino acids long. The CDR3 DNA has 51 bases and is translated from base 1. TCRbeta CDR3 regions were amplified from genomic DNA using the immunoSEQ Assay, a bias-controlled multiplex PCR. In the paper's pipeline: Within the assay, amplification of reference gene primers was used to estimate how many nucleated cells each sample contained. To quantify the absolute abundance of each unique TCRbeta CDR3 rearrangement, sequence reads were collapsed and filtered. Productive Simpson clonality was computed per sample as the square root of Simpson's diversity index over productive rearrangements. The source is immuneACCESS, and TCRdb retained only in-frame sequences with V and J called. Part of the clones is not carried over; for the studies checked, unresolved V genes explain less than half of this, and the remainder is unexplained. For V, J and clone size, that table is used; D and trimming come from the DNA. The sample profile shows 150,000 or so clones; roughly 84% of them were found once. Approximately 18% of the sample comes from the top ten.

What the research found in general, with its limitations: How much clinical and demographic metadata was included differed by source and by participant, and the metadata was provided uncurated.

This receptor was obtained from a man aged 60 to 75 who had recovered from COVID-19. The sample consisted of PBMCs or T cells enriched from blood (not recorded which). The rearrangement joined TRBV7-3 to TRBJ2-3, with 10 middle bases fitting TRBD2. The CDR3 loop reads CASSPSLLAGPTDTQYF. The nucleotide sequence reads TGTGCCAGCAGCCCCTCATTACTAGCGGGGCCCACAGATACGCAGTATTTT. Beyond the CDR3, the reference TRBV7-3 and TRBJ2-3 genes provide the residues; the full variable domain reads: GAGVSQTPSNKVTEKGKYVELRCDPISGHTALYWYRQSLGQGPEFLIYFQGTGAADDSGLPNDRFFAVRPEGSVSTLKIQRTERGDSAVYLCASSPSLLAGPTDTQYFGPGTRLTVL.